The T cell receptor (beta chain) described here comes from a study of cytomegalovirus exposure and HLA in healthy donors. Germline-derived CDR1 and CDR2 are MNHEY and SMNVEV (reference sequence). V was pared by 5 bases and J by 0 bases, with 12 bases of the junction left unmatched. The CDR3 runs to 17 residues. Both 60 Vbeta primers and 13 Jbeta primers went into the PCR. TCRdb keeps only in-frame clones here, not all; method: immunoSEQ multiplex PCR. The repertoire holds over 150,000 clones, around 74% seen once, with 2.9% in the top ten. This receptor was obtained from a male donor in good health and CMV-seronegative. This rearrangement joins TRBV27 to TRBJ2-7; 8 bases map to TRBD2. The sample was PBMCs. The CDR3 loop is CASSPQAAGGHSYEQYF. For the CDR3, the DNA is TGTGCCAGCAGTCCCCAAGCGGCGGGAGGACACTCCTACGAGCAGTACTTC.